The 7 T cell receptor beta chains given below trace back to one sample, sequenced in a study of T cell changes during pregnancy in multiple sclerosis (dated by TCRdb to between 2019 and 2020). Library creation used the immunoSEQ multiplex PCR assay. In its TCRdb copy, this immuneACCESS table keeps in-frame sequences only and misses some clones. Where compared with another copy, unresolved V genes explain less than half of these, and the others have no known cause. In all, the sample holds about 92,000 clones, and approximately 92% of those were seen once. The biggest ten clones account for more than 1.5% of the sample. The sample here was peripheral blood, taken in the first trimester of pregnancy. These receptors came from a female donor with multiple sclerosis, enrolled in a pregnancy study.

The DNA for the CDR3 is TGTGCCAGCAGCCACGGGGGGTACGAGCAGTACTTC. This codes for CASSHGGYEQYF. V is TRBV21-1 and J is TRBJ2-7; the D call of TRBD2 is as the table states it, not checked on the DNA. TRBV21-1 is listed as a pseudogene. The CDR3 spans 12 residues.

The chain carries TRBV19 and TRBJ2-1, with 8 bases identical to TRBD2. V gave up 6 bases and J gave up 4 bases; unmatched junction bases: 8. From germline, CDR1 is LNHDA and CDR2 SQIVND (reference sequence). The CDR3 spans 15 residues. The CDR3 DNA reads TGTGCCAGTAGCCTATCGAGCGGGAGTTACAATGAGCAGTTCTTC. Translating gives CASSLSSGSYNEQFF. Complete variable domain (other parts from reference TRBV19 and TRBJ2-1): DGGITQSPKYLFRKEGQNVTLSCEQNLNHDAMYWYRQDPGQGLRLIYYSQIVNDFQKGDIAEGYSVSREKKESFPLTVTSAQKNPTAFYLCASSLSSGSYNEQFFGPGTRLTVL.

The chain uses TRBV5-1 and TRBJ2-1; maybe TRBD2 (6 bases). CDR3 size: 15 residues. Germline V gives CDR1 SGHRS, CDR2 YFSETQ. The V end was cut by 0 bases, the J end by 4 bases, with 11 bases between. The DNA of the CDR3 is TGCGCCAGCAGCTTGGCCGGGAGCGAGTACAATGAGCAGTTCTTC. Amino acids: CASSLAGSEYNEQFF.

The chain uses TRBV7-9 and TRBJ2-7; D unclear. Germline loops: CDR1 SEHNR, CDR2 FQNEAQ (reference sequence). Trimming pared 1 base from V and 2 bases from J, leaving 6 bases between. The CDR3 runs 13 residues. CDR3 sequence (DNA): TGTGCCAGCAGCTTAGGCCGAGCCTACGAGCAGTACTTC. Amino acids: CASSLGRAYEQYF.

The chain is built from TRBV4-2 and TRBJ2-7, with TRBD2 identical over 7 bases. The V gene's germline CDR1 is LGHNA and CDR2 YNFKEQ. There are 15 residues in the CDR3. The trim removed 2 bases at V and 2 bases at J, leaving 6 bases unmatched. The CDR3 here is CASSQSPSGTYEQYF. CDR3 bases: TGTGCCAGCAGCCAATCGCCTAGCGGAACCTACGAGCAGTACTTC.

V and J are TRBV21-1 and TRBJ1-3. TRBV21-1 corresponds to a pseudogene. The CDR3 length is 19 residues. The CDR3 bases are TGTGCCAGCAGCGCGAAAGTCCCCTTGGAGGGACTCTCTGGAAACACCATATATTTT. Its protein product is CASSAKVPLEGLSGNTIYF.

The V call is TRBV27, the J call TRBJ2-7; D may be TRBD2 (5 bases). Germline V gives CDR1 MNHEY, CDR2 SMNVEV (reference sequence). V lost 7 bases and J lost 3, with 19 bases in between. This CDR3 contains 15 residues. DNA of the CDR3: TGTGCCAGCACCCCAAATGAGGGCCGATTCTACGAGCAGTACTTC. Its translation is CASTPNEGRFYEQYF.